What follows are 31 T cell receptor beta chains derived from one specimen sequenced in a study of CD8 T cells in Susac syndrome. It was with random hexamers that roughly 0.45 to 1 ug RNA was reverse transcribed. MiXCR was run by TCRdb on the immunoSEQ multiplex PCR reads, yielding one entry per CDR3 protein. The sample lists 250,000 to 300,000 distinct CDR3 sequences, around nine tenths occurring once. The source material was CD8+ T cells from PBMCs. These TCRs come from a human donor with multiple sclerosis.

J is TRBJ2-7 and V is TRBV6-2 or TRBV6-3, with TRBD2 as a possible D gene (5 bases). CDR3 length: 15 amino acids. V gave up 2 bases and J gave up 3 bases, with 14 bases separating them. Germline V CDR1 and CDR2: MNHEY, SVGEGT. This CDR3 is CASSYPRLGLYEQYF. The CDR3 coding sequence is TGTGCCAGCAGTTACCCAAGGTTAGGACTCTACGAGCAGTACTTC.

CDR3 region: CASSSWRGYTF. The CDR3 nucleotides are TGTGCCAGTAGTAGTTGGCGGGGCTACACCTTC. The rearrangement links TRBV19 to TRBJ1-2; no firm D call. CDR3 length equals 11 residues. Germline assignment: CDR1 LNHDA and CDR2 SQIVND (reference sequence). Between the trimmed V and J ends, which lost 4 bases and 8 bases, there was a span of 8 bases.

The rearrangement links TRBV4-3 to TRBJ2-1; TRBD2 matches 7 bases. V was pared by 0 bases and J by 6 bases, with 8 bases of the junction left unmatched. Germline V gives CDR1 LGHNA, CDR2 YSLEER. CDR3 size: 16 residues. The CDR3 bases are TGCGCCAGCAGCCAAGATAGTGGGACGGGGGGCAATGAGCAGTTCTTC. This codes for CASSQDSGTGGNEQFF.

The chain combines TRBV7-9 with TRBJ2-5; D may correspond to TRBD1 or TRBD2 (5 bases each). The CDR3 has 16 residues. Germline CDR1 reads SEHNR; CDR2 reads FQNEAQ (reference sequence). V shed 8 bases and J shed 5 bases, with 24 bases lying between them. The CDR3 DNA reads TGTGCCAGCGGGGACCTTAGAAGCCTTTATGGGGAGACCCAGTACTTC. Its protein is CASGDLRSLYGETQYF. The variable domain in full, with the rest retrieved from reference TRBV7-9 and TRBJ2-5, is DTGVSQNPRHKITKRGQNVTFRCDPISEHNRLYWYRQTLGQGPEFLTYFQNEAQLEKSRLLSDRFSAERPKGSFSTLEIQRTEQGDSAMYLCASGDLRSLYGETQYFGPGTRLLVL.

This sequence joins TRBV3-1 and TRBJ2-7; TRBD2 matches 10 bases. The CDR3 length is 17 residues. V was clipped by 8 bases and J by 2 bases; unmatched bases: 15. Germline V gene lookup returns CDR1 LGHDT and CDR2 YNNKEL (reference sequence). The CDR3 DNA is TGTGCCAGCCAGTTGGGGGGCACTAGCGGGAATCCCTACGAGCAGTACTTC. It encodes CASQLGGTSGNPYEQYF.

This rearrangement joins TRBV6-2 or TRBV6-3 to TRBJ2-1, with D perhaps matching TRBD1 (6 bases). The germline gives CDR1 MNHEY, CDR2 SVGEGT. This CDR3 region has 13 residues. V was clipped by 8 bases and J by 8 bases, with 16 bases between them. DNA of the CDR3: TGTGCCAGCCAAATTGGGACACTCTATGAGCAGTTCTTC. It is translated as CASQIGTLYEQFF.

The J gene is TRBJ1-1, the V gene TRBV27, with 8 bases identical to TRBD1. The ends lost 5 bases at V and 1 base at J; junction bases unmatched: 15. Per the germline V gene, CDR1 is MNHEY and CDR2 is SMNVEV (reference sequence). The CDR3 has 18 residues. The CDR3: CASSPTWARGRENTEAFF. The CDR3 nucleotides are TGTGCCAGCAGTCCCACCTGGGCCAGGGGGCGCGAGAACACTGAAGCTTTCTTT.

The chain couples TRBV9 to TRBJ2-3, with D unclear. This CDR3 is 17 amino acids long. CDR1 SGDLS and CDR2 YYNGEE come from the germline V gene. Trimming left V 0 bases short and J 0 bases short, with 14 bases between. CDR3 region: CASSVVGGGSSTDTQYF. The CDR3 DNA is TGTGCCAGCAGCGTAGTCGGCGGCGGTTCAAGCACAGATACGCAGTATTTT.

The J gene is TRBJ2-1, the V gene TRBV7-3; D is ambiguous. Looked up from germline, CDR1 is SGHTA and CDR2 is FQGTGA. With 5 bases removed from V and 5 bases from J, the gap between germline ends came to 13 bases. The CDR3 contains 14 residues. The CDR3 coding sequence is TGTGCCAGCAGCCCCTCAACAGAGGACAATGAGCAGTTCTTC. Encoded protein: CASSPSTEDNEQFF. Full variable domain (rest looked up from reference TRBV7-3 and TRBJ2-1): GAGVSQTPSNKVTEKGKYVELRCDPISGHTALYWYRQSLGQGPEFLIYFQGTGAADDSGLPNDRFFAVRPEGSVSTLKIQRTERGDSAVYLCASSPSTEDNEQFFGPGTRLTVL.

The chain employs TRBV3-1 and TRBJ2-6; D is unresolved. Germline assignment: CDR1 LGHDT and CDR2 YNNKEL (reference sequence). Between the trimmed V and J ends, which lost 0 bases and 4 bases, there was a span of 16 bases. CDR3 length: 18 residues. CDR3 loop: CASSQDGPAVVGANVLTF. The DNA of the CDR3 is TGTGCCAGCAGCCAAGACGGACCAGCAGTGGTGGGGGCCAACGTCCTGACTTTC.

The chain uses TRBV29-1 and TRBJ1-4, with TRBD1 identical over 9 bases. Germline-derived CDR1 and CDR2 are SQVTM and ANQGSEA. The trim removed 7 bases at V and 2 bases at J, leaving 2 bases unmatched. This CDR3 has 13 residues. The CDR3 coding sequence is TGCAGCGGACAGGGGGGGACTAATGAAAAACTGTTTTTT. It yields the protein CSGQGGTNEKLFF.

The chain carries TRBV7-3 and TRBJ1-1; a possible D gene is TRBD1 (5 bases). Germline-derived CDR1 and CDR2 are SGHTA and FQGTGA. The CDR3 spans 14 residues. Trimming removed 3 bases from V and 0 bases from J, with 8 bases in between. CDR3 region: CASSLYRMNTEAFF. The CDR3 DNA is TGTGCCAGCAGCTTGTACAGGATGAACACTGAAGCTTTCTTT.

This chain joins TRBV7-8 and TRBJ2-7; D is undetermined. CDR1 is SGHVS and CDR2 is FQNEAQ in the germline V gene. This CDR3 region has 15 residues. Between the trimmed V and J ends, which lost 1 base and 1 base, there was a span of 11 bases. CDR3 protein: CASSLGISLSYEQYF. DNA of the CDR3: TGTGCCAGCAGCTTAGGTATCAGTTTGTCCTACGAGCAGTACTTC.

This chain links TRBV27 with TRBJ2-7; 10 bases line up with TRBD1. CDR3 length equals 14 residues. CDR1 is MNHEY, CDR2 SMNVEV, per germline (reference sequence). The trim removed 2 bases at V and 6 bases at J, leaving 4 bases unmatched. The chain's CDR3 is CASSLRDRGLEQYF. The CDR3 nucleotides are TGTGCCAGCAGTTTACGGGACAGGGGCCTCGAGCAGTACTTC.

This chain uses TRBV9 with TRBJ1-3, with D tentatively TRBD1 (6 bases). The germline V and J ends were trimmed by 4 bases and 1 base, with 18 bases remaining between them. Looked up from germline, CDR1 is SGDLS and CDR2 is YYNGEE. The CDR3 consists of 17 residues. The DNA of the CDR3 is TGTGCCAGCAGCACTCCTAAGGGGGGGATATCTGGAAACACCATATATTTT. Protein product: CASSTPKGGISGNTIYF.

This chain links TRBV29-1 with TRBJ2-7, with 7 bases identical to TRBD2. The CDR3 sequence is 13 residues long. CDR1 and CDR2 from the germline V gene are SQVTM and ANQGSEA. V shed 6 bases and J 0 bases; nucleotides not matched to a gene: 5. The chain's CDR3 is CSVFGGNSYEQYF. The DNA of the CDR3 is TGCAGCGTGTTCGGGGGGAACTCCTACGAGCAGTACTTC.

This clonotype turned up a few times. The rearrangement links TRBV5-4 to TRBJ1-4; no clear D. The V end was cut by 5 bases, the J end by 2 bases, with 13 bases between. CDR3 size: 15 residues. Germline loops: CDR1 SGHNT, CDR2 YYREEE (reference sequence). The CDR3 loop is CASSQWGLTNEKLFF. The CDR3 DNA reads as TGTGCCAGCAGTCAATGGGGATTGACTAATGAAAAACTGTTTTTT.

The chain employs TRBV7-9 and TRBJ2-1; D unclear. CDR1 is SEHNR, CDR2 FQNEAQ, per germline (reference sequence). This CDR3 contains 13 residues. Trimming cost V 0 bases and J 7 bases, with 7 bases left between them. CDR3 DNA sequence: TGTGCCAGCAGCTTAGCCCTTTCTAATGAGCAGTTCTTC. It codes for CASSLALSNEQFF.

The sample holds one count of this clonotype. V gene TRBV20-1 combines with J gene TRBJ2-2; no firm D call. V dropped 2 bases and J dropped 2 bases, with 6 bases sitting between them. The CDR3 length is 13 residues. Germline CDR1 reads DFQATT; CDR2 reads SNEGSKA (reference sequence). CDR3: CSARPRNTGELFF. The CDR3 region has the DNA TGCAGTGCTAGACCTAGAAACACCGGGGAGCTGTTTTTT.

The chain couples TRBV27 to TRBJ2-3, with 8 nucleotides matching TRBD2. The CDR3 sequence is 19 residues long. Germline CDR1 is MNHEY and CDR2 is SMNVEV (reference sequence). V gave up 2 bases and J gave up 0 bases; unmatched junction bases: 13. The CDR3 loop reads CASSLIAGGTGASTDTQYF. The CDR3 region has the DNA TGTGCCAGCAGTTTAATCGCGGGAGGTACTGGGGCTAGCACAGATACGCAGTATTTT.

The gene calls are TRBV7-2 and TRBJ2-7; D gene ambiguous. The germline V and J ends were trimmed by 2 bases and 0 bases, with 11 bases remaining between them. CDR1 is SGHTA and CDR2 is FQGNSA in the germline V gene. The CDR3 totals 15 residues. The chain's CDR3 is CASSLTLDTSYEQYF. As DNA, the CDR3 is TGTGCCAGCAGCTTAACTTTAGACACCTCCTACGAGCAGTACTTC.

J is TRBJ1-2 and V is TRBV4-3; D gene ambiguous. V shed 0 bases and J shed 3 bases, with 17 bases lying between them. The CDR3 is 17 residues long. From germline, CDR1 is LGHNA and CDR2 YSLEER. The CDR3 region is CASSQDRLNSGYYGYTF. The CDR3 DNA is TGCGCCAGCAGCCAAGATCGTTTAAACAGCGGGTACTATGGCTACACCTTC.

J is TRBJ2-1 and V is TRBV29-1; tentative D call: TRBD1 (7 bases). V was clipped by 6 bases and J by 9 bases, with 21 bases between them. Per germline, CDR1 SQVTM and CDR2 ANQGSEA. This CDR3 has 14 residues. The DNA of the CDR3 is TGCAGCGTGGGGGGCCTTGAGGGGGCGCGTGAGCAGTTCTTC. It is translated as CSVGGLEGAREQFF.

This rearrangement joins TRBV7-7 to TRBJ2-1; 7 positions match TRBD1. CDR1 is SSHAT, CDR2 FNYEAQ, per germline (reference sequence). The CDR3 runs 13 residues. Here the CDR3 DNA reads TGTGCTGCCCGGGACAGTCCCTACAATGAGCAGTTCTTC. Translating it yields CAARDSPYNEQFF. Full variable domain (outside the CDR3, taken from reference TRBV7-7 and TRBJ2-1): GAGVSQSPRYKVTKRGQDVTLRCDPISSHATLYWYQQALGQGPEFLTYFNYEAQPDKSGLPSDRFSAERPEGSISTLTIQRTEQRDSAMYRCAARDSPYNEQFFGPGTRLTVL.

The V call is TRBV27, the J call TRBJ2-7; TRBD1 agrees at 9 bases. Germline CDR1 and CDR2: MNHEY and SMNVEV (reference sequence). The CDR3 spans 14 residues. Germline trimming cut 7 bases from V and 4 bases from J; bases unmatched to any gene: 8. CDR3 protein: CASKRTGDGYEQYF. CDR3 DNA: TGTGCCAGCAAGCGGACAGGGGATGGTTACGAGCAGTACTTC.

The chain recombines TRBV10-3 with TRBJ2-2, with 7 bases that match TRBD1. The CDR3 sequence is 18 residues long. J lost 1 base, V lost 3 bases, and 11 bases had no gene match. Germline V CDR1 and CDR2: ENHRY, SYGVKD. CDR3 in amino acids: CAISDPPAGTENTGELFF. CDR3 sequence (DNA): TGTGCCATCAGTGACCCGCCGGCAGGGACAGAGAACACCGGGGAGCTGTTTTTT.

DNA of the CDR3: TGTGCCTTGATGCTCCCAGATACGCAGTATTTT. Translated: CALMLPDTQYF. The genes are TRBV30 and TRBJ2-3; no firm D call. Germline V gives CDR1 GTSNPN, CDR2 SVGIG (reference sequence). Trimming pared 7 bases from V and 4 bases from J, leaving 9 bases between. The CDR3 consists of 11 residues.

The chain is built from TRBV7-9 and TRBJ2-5; the D is unclear. Germline-derived CDR1 and CDR2 are SEHNR and FQNEAQ (reference sequence). The V and J ends lost 5 bases and 1 base respectively, with 8 bases between them. This CDR3 has 13 amino acids. The CDR3 is CASSPKAQETQYF. In nucleotides, the CDR3 is TGTGCCAGCAGCCCTAAGGCCCAAGAGACCCAGTACTTC.

The chain employs TRBV6-6 and TRBJ2-5; possibly TRBD1 for D (6 bases). Trimming took 2 bases from V and 7 from J, leaving 20 bases between them. CDR1 is MNHNY, CDR2 SVGAGI, per germline (reference sequence). The CDR3 has 16 residues. The CDR3, as DNA: TGTGCCAGCAGTTACACCCTCACAGGGCAGGAAGGGACCCAGTACTTC. Protein sequence: CASSYTLTGQEGTQYF.

This sequence joins TRBV10-3 and TRBJ2-7; 9 bases align to TRBD1. From germline, CDR1 is ENHRY and CDR2 SYGVKD. The CDR3 extends over 18 amino acids. V shed 5 bases and J 3 bases; nucleotides not matched to a gene: 17. The CDR3 coding sequence is TGTGCCATCAGTACCCAGTTTCAGGACAGGGGACCCTTCTACGAGCAGTACTTC. Protein: CAISTQFQDRGPFYEQYF.

This chain joins TRBV27 and TRBJ2-1; 9 bases map to TRBD2. V dropped 2 bases and J dropped 9; count of bases not matched to a gene: 8. From germline, CDR1 is MNHEY and CDR2 SMNVEV (reference sequence). The CDR3 covers 15 residues. In nucleotides, the CDR3 is TGTGCCAGCAGTTTAGTAGCGGGAGCACGCCGTGAGCAGTTCTTC. Encoded protein: CASSLVAGARREQFF.